This T cell receptor beta chain was sequenced in a study of cytomegalovirus exposure and HLA in healthy donors (dated by TCRdb to between 2016 and 2019). With respect to the entire study: An earlier analysis of approximately 640 of the donors reported approximately 270 Gb of sequence data and 117 million unique TCR beta sequences from 150 million to 200 million T cells. To decide whether each TCR beta V gene segment behaved as functional or pseudogenic, an earlier analysis of approximately 600 of the donors relied on high-throughput TCR beta sequencing. The aim of the study was to test whether cataloging public T cell receptors could identify signatures of past pathogen exposure. In a later genetic analysis, genome-wide SNP genotypes for about three fifths of the roughly 670 donors were used, and that subset was treated as a discovery cohort. Rather than using new phenotypic data, the later analysis identified candidate immune exposures from TCR beta sequences and from how often those sequences occurred across donors. Donor age, sex, ethnicity and CMV serostatus were compiled together with the repertoire data. All discovery cohort repertoires had been generated using a single sequencing platform. Four to six DR-DQ haplotypes were handled as single units for association and clustering, since linkage in the cohort was strong. To study patterns of TCR occurrence, a later analysis re-analyzed previously published TCR beta repertoires from more than 550 donors and added high-resolution HLA genotyping. HLA typing covered class I and class II loci at four-digit resolution. Roughly 300 gigabases of sequencing data and about 92 million unique TCR sequences made up an early release that covered fewer than 650 HLA-typed donors. Of the 350 to 450 genotyped donors, 65% to 90% were placed in the genetic ancestry cluster associated with self-reported Caucasian donors. The number of donors typed differed by locus, with about 629-640 for A, B, C, DRB1 and DQB1, 522 for DQA1, 600 to 610 for DPA1, and roughly 450 for DPB1. High-throughput TCR immunosequencing, statistical association of individual TCRs with disease status, and machine learning were combined to predict cytomegalovirus infection status. A separate validation cohort of approximately 130 different subjects was used in addition to the approximately 700-subject first cohort. The study profiled the T cell repertoires of approximately 700 subjects by immunosequencing and related them to cytomegalovirus serostatus. Across approximately 400 genotyped donors of the cohort, an average of about 200,000 unique TCR beta nucleotide sequences per donor were sequenced, and about a sixth of those sequences were non-productive. General findings and caveats noted by the study authors: CMV serostatus was the only immune exposure information available for the cohort. A later analysis found that HLA-associated TCR beta chains were more clonally expanded and had lower generation probabilities than equally common non-associated chains. According to a later analysis, parvovirus B19, influenza, CMV and Epstein-Barr virus appeared linked to several top co-occurrence clusters. Most TCR sequences were observed very rarely across donors, whereas some public TCRs were present in many individuals. A later genetic analysis reported fewer N-insertions in productive TCRs among donors in an Asian-associated ancestry cluster than the approximately 670-donor mean. V-gene and J-gene trimming of TCR beta chains was associated with a missense DCLRE1C variant in a later genetic analysis, and the association was replicated in an independent cohort. Linkage disequilibrium might explain the correlated functional status among segregating V segments, but an unknown experimental factor could not be ruled out. Specific HLA alleles were associated with 15,000 to 20,000 TCR beta sequences at a false discovery rate of 0.05 in a later analysis. Some IMGT-functional V segments, including TRBV6-2 and TRBV6-3, could not be told apart with the 87-base-pair reads, so those segments were excluded. The classifier was reported to diagnose cytomegalovirus status with high specificity and sensitivity in both the original and validation cohorts. According to the authors, the approach could potentially be generalized to other disease states and immunological phenotypes. A group of highly shared sequence variants was considered likely to be a technical artifact of the sequencing pipeline. A further reported finding was that TCR beta sequences accurately predicted the HLA-A and HLA-B alleles for most subjects in the first cohort. In a later analysis, the rate of TCR association differed among HLA loci, with DRB1 alleles having the most associated TCRs and HLA-C alleles having the fewest. Because some donors lacked HLA typing at each locus, the association tests relied only on the typed subset. The presence/absence analyses assumed that sequencing depth was roughly uniform across donors, and that assumption may not be true. In vitro tests confirmed that a few of the cytomegalovirus-associated TCR beta chains recognize cytomegalovirus antigens. Most CMV-associated TCR beta chains appeared to be HLA-restricted in a later analysis, and the HLA associations seemed to be driven largely by CMV exposure. In this cohort, only TCR beta chains were sequenced, and detectable features were limited by the absence of alpha or paired-chain data. In the study, about 150 TCR beta chains were listed as associated with cytomegalovirus. In an earlier analysis of approximately 600 of the donors, most TCR beta V segments were observed in productive rearrangements about 90% or about 30% of the time, broadly matching IMGT annotations. Assigning TCR associations to individual alleles was difficult when HLA alleles, especially DR and DQ, strongly co-occurred. The earlier analysis of 587 of the donors excluded some 15 rarely observed V segments, including chromosome 9 orphons, because counts were too low.

The library was generated by the immunoSEQ multiplex PCR assay. A mixture of 60 forward primers for TCR Vbeta segments and 13 reverse primers for TCR Jbeta segments was used in the multiplex PCR. A multiplex PCR assay on genomic DNA amplified the CDR3 region of rearranged TCR beta genes. On the Illumina HiSeq System, the amplified TCR beta libraries were sequenced as 87-base-pair reads. On the study's bioinformatics: A later analysis counted approximately 76 million unique TCR beta chains across the 650 to 800 repertoires, and approximately 11 million of these chains were shared by at least two donors. A nearest-neighbor algorithm error-corrected the raw reads and collapsed the reads into unique sequences, merging closely related sequences to remove PCR and sequencing errors. Alignment of CDR3 sequences to IMGT reference sequences was used to assign V, D and J gene segments. Each retained sequence needed at least a six-nucleotide match to both a V gene segment and a J gene segment. Rearrangements were called productive when the CDR3 lacked stop codons and stayed in frame with V and J; all others were non-productive. Following IMGT convention, CDR3 was defined as the stretch from the second conserved V-encoded cysteine up to the conserved J-encoded phenylalanine. The earlier analysis of around 640 of the donors excluded sequences that lacked an unambiguous match to a single V gene segment. An earlier analysis of some 610 of the donors called V segments functional above 56.7% productive rearrangements and segregating when the between-donor standard deviation exceeded 5%. A statistical classification framework was built for diagnosing cytomegalovirus status from the catalog of TCR beta chain sequences. A later analysis assigned V and J genes by comparing TCR nucleotide sequences with IMGT/GENE-DB human TR gene sequences. A later analysis assigned CDR3 sequences and most-parsimonious VDJ recombination scenarios with the TCRdist pipeline. In a later analysis, every TCR beta chain was defined by the combination of its CDR3 amino acid sequence and its V-gene family, and reads without a unique V-gene family were dropped. A later analysis removed nearly 600 highly shared, low-generation-probability nucleotide sequences to deal with suspected cross-contamination and a sequencing artifact. In a later analysis, a clonal expansion index was calculated for each public chain from normalized within-repertoire ranks of inferred template counts. In a later analysis, generation probabilities were computed using a VDJ recombination model fitted to out-of-frame rearrangements, and the results were checked against IGoR. Hypergeometric tests were used in a later analysis to score TCR-TCR, TCR-HLA and TCR-CMV co-occurrence, with a repertoire-size bias correction applied to the TCR pairs. To estimate false discovery rates, a later analysis permuted the HLA or CMV assignments 20 times. In a later analysis, co-occurring TCRs were grouped using DBSCAN, with TCRdist sequence similarity added in when clustering inside HLA-allele-positive subsets. Repertoires with fewer than 30,000 or more than 120,000 public chains were left out of co-occurrence clustering, as were four to six repertoires with anomalous nucleotide sharing. TCRdb carries this immuneACCESS record with in-frame sequences only. Its versions omit some clonotypes, under half of them owing to an unresolved V gene in the studies checked, with the rest unexplained. The V and J calls and the clone size are those of that table, but D and trimming were determined from the DNA. Present in this sample are about 170,000 clones, around three quarters of which were seen just once. 2% to 2.5% of the sample comes from the top ten.

In total, 666 healthy bone marrow donors made up the cohort. Cohort members were all nominally healthy when sampled, although unrecorded immune exposures were likely present. The donor tested CMV seropositive and was one of the 289 seropositive cohort members. A peripheral blood sample was collected from each donor, and TCR beta sequencing was performed on peripheral blood mononuclear cells. The Qiagen DNeasy Blood Extraction Kit was used to extract genomic DNA from the blood cell samples. From the cysteine up to the phenylalanine, the CDR3 has a length of 14 residues. Of all the DNA, just the CDR3 is kept, 42 bases in frame from base 1. After removal of 6 bases from V and 4 bases from J, the junction retains 8 bases not matched to a gene. The germline V gene (reference sequence) specifies LNHDA as CDR1 and SQIVND as CDR2. Concerning this clone itself: What antigen it recognizes has not been identified. It has no much larger one-base neighbor in the sample; base qualities were not kept.

The rearranged segments are TRBV19 and TRBJ1-1; 7 nucleotides in the junction match TRBD1. This receptor was identified in a woman in her twenties or thirties in good health and CMV-seropositive. The sample was PBMCs. The CDR3 protein is CASRLTGVGTEAFF. The nucleotide sequence reads as follows: TGTGCCAGTAGACTCACAGGGGTGGGCACTGAAGCTTTCTTT.